This is a list of T cell receptor beta chains from one sample in a study of blood T cell repertoires in COVID-19. Libraries were prepared by immunoSEQ multiplex PCR; TCRdb keeps only in-frame clonotypes and omits some of them. The sample lists about 330,000 clones; around nine tenths were seen once. What was sequenced was peripheral blood. The receptors come from a woman between 50 and 59 years old with active or convalescent COVID-19. The CDR3 runs from the conserved cysteine through the conserved F or W. Each record gives: D gene, V gene, J gene, CDR3 protein. A D gene is named only where the DNA matches it firmly.

>TRBD1|TRBV6-4|TRBJ2-2
CASSPTGVTGELFF
>.|TRBV11-2|TRBJ1-2
CASSQPGRAVYGYTF
>.|TRBV28|TRBJ2-7
CASSSQGLNQFEQYF
>TRBD1|TRBV28|TRBJ2-7
CASVGGPPYEQYF
>.|TRBV19|TRBJ1-1
CASRPHRDEAFF
>.|TRBV7-9|TRBJ1-3
CASSGTIGNTIYF
>TRBD2|TRBV15|TRBJ2-5
CATSREDDRAVSRWLAGEAETQYF
>.|TRBV2|TRBJ1-3
CASSARGIGNTIYF
>TRBD1|TRBV19|TRBJ1-5
CASSTSGGSNNQPQHF
>.|TRBV18|TRBJ2-2
CASSPRTPNTGELFF
>.|TRBV7-2|TRBJ1-1
CASREIENTEAFF
>TRBD1|TRBV19|TRBJ2-5
CASTKDRGGETQYF
>TRBD1|TRBV27|TRBJ2-1
CASSLGTEYNEQFF
>TRBD1|TRBV19|TRBJ1-2
CASSTTGALGYGYTF
>.|TRBV7-3|TRBJ2-7
CASSLAYNYEQYF
>.|TRBV4-3|TRBJ2-1
CASSQDSLSGRYNEQFF
>.|TRBV5-1|TRBJ2-1
CASSQKLGVGYNEQFF
>.|TRBV9|TRBJ1-3
CASSPGGVGPMYF
>.|TRBV30|TRBJ2-1
CAWKGSSYNEQFF
>TRBD1|TRBV7-2|TRBJ2-7
CASSWTGGAPSYEQYF
>.|TRBV11-2|TRBJ2-7
CASTTVGGSSYEQYF
>TRBD2|TRBV12-3/TRBV12-4|TRBJ2-1
CASSPRTSLRIF
>TRBD2|TRBV4-2|TRBJ2-1
CASSQDLGLAWYSSYNEQFF
>TRBD1|TRBV18|TRBJ1-3
CASSPRSGGIGNTIYF
>TRBD1|TRBV6-5|TRBJ2-2
CASSLDRDFRELFF
>.|TRBV6-5|TRBJ2-5
CASRGGGETQYF